The following is a T cell receptor (beta chain) sequence with its context. As yet, its antigen is unknown. This sample is part of a study of identifying expanded T cells in peripheral blood. Whole-study results and caveats: Clone count variance between roughly 2-week samples rose with total template count. Technical replicates showed roughly 1.2 changed clones; roughly two weeks around 15; four weeks 19.

Profiling relied on immunoSEQ multiplex PCR, and the TCRdb table lists in-frame clones only, not all of them. The table has approximately 86,000 clones, approximately 84% seen once; the top ten hold 3.5% to 5.5%. With V trimmed by 7 bases and J by 2 bases, 12 bases remained unmatched. Germline CDR1 reads LNHDA; CDR2 reads SQIVND (reference sequence). This CDR3 comprises 17 residues. Sequenced material: blood. The V call is TRBV19, the J call TRBJ1-2, with 11 bases matching TRBD1. The TCR was taken from a person aged 18 to 75 in good health. The CDR3 DNA is TGTGCCAGTACCCTAACCGCAAGGGACAGGGGGAACTATGGCTACACCTTC. This encodes CASTLTARDRGNYGYTF.